Listed below are T cell receptor beta chains from one sample, sequenced in a study of monozygotic twins with inflammatory bowel disease. Reprocessing the 5' RACE reads, TCRdb reports a single entry for every CDR3 protein and omits DNA. This sample's clone table lists hundreds of thousands of distinct CDR3 sequences. Source material: blood. The receptors were sampled from a human donor with ulcerative colitis or Crohn's disease, or a healthy co-twin of an affected twin (not recorded which). Both conserved end residues are part of each CDR3.

j_call	v_call	cdr3_aa
TRBJ1-6	TRBV27	CASSLFGESNSPLHF
TRBJ1-1	TRBV7-8	CASSLPHRNTEAFF
TRBJ1-5	TRBV27	CASTLQGGSNQPQHF
TRBJ1-2	TRBV12-3/TRBV12-4	CASSGTGGYYGYTF
TRBJ1-2	TRBV12-3/TRBV12-4	CASSLTAGWYGYTF
TRBJ2-1	TRBV7-2	CASSLDRREANEQFF
TRBJ2-5	TRBV2	CASSGGTSGRNRKETQYF
TRBJ1-5	TRBV7-2	CASSLGIGHSNQPQHF
TRBJ2-5	TRBV3-1	CASSQVGQQETQYF
TRBJ2-1	TRBV29-1	CSAQPGTGGKNEQFF
TRBJ1-2	TRBV20-1	CSETPGQGFSGYTF
TRBJ2-4	TRBV15	CATSREFGSGGAKNIQYF